The next 21 T cell receptor beta chains were all read from a single sample in a study of shared clonotypes between healthy human individuals. The table came from immunoSEQ multiplex PCR; TCRdb's copy has only in-frame clones and leaves some out. The sample holds approximately 1.5 million clones, 98% to 99% seen once. The sequenced sample consisted of naive CD4+ T cells sorted from blood. As to subset: CD45RA+ positively selected. All receptors derive from a man under 40 in good health.

The gene calls are TRBV5-1 and TRBJ2-1, with 7 bases fitting TRBD1. Germline assignment: CDR1 SGHRS and CDR2 YFSETQ. J was trimmed by 8 bases and V by 4 bases; bases with no gene match: 9. The CDR3 is made up of 14 amino acids. The CDR3 is CASSQRQGSDEQFF. Written as DNA, the CDR3 is TGCGCCAGCAGCCAAAGACAGGGTAGCGATGAGCAGTTCTTC.

This chain links TRBV7-2 with TRBJ2-1; D not resolved. V lost 2 bases and J 6 bases, leaving 5 bases between the germline ends. The germline gives CDR1 SGHTA, CDR2 FQGNSA. The CDR3 is 12 amino acids. The CDR3 sequence is CASSLWGNEQFF. In DNA form, the CDR3 reads TGTGCCAGCAGCTTATGGGGCAATGAGCAGTTCTTC.

This clone was found once. The same CDR3 can be traced to other DNA sequences in this sample. For the CDR3, the DNA is TGTGCCACCAGCAGAGATGGGCCTTACGAGCAGTACTTC. Its translation is CATSRDGPYEQYF. The chain has TRBV15 and TRBJ2-7; D gene uncertain. CDR1 is LNHNV, CDR2 YYDKDF, per germline (reference sequence). CDR3 length: 13 residues. Trimming shortened V by 0 bases and J by 4 bases, and 7 bases separated the two germline ends.

The genes are TRBV25-1 and TRBJ1-1, with a weak D call TRBD1 (6 bases). The CDR3 is made up of 15 amino acids. From germline, CDR1 is MGHDK and CDR2 SYGVNS. Deletions cut 3 bases from V and 1 base from J, with 12 bases between. CDR3 nucleotide sequence: TGTGCCAGCAGTGACTGGACAGAAACGAACACTGAAGCTTTCTTT. It is translated as CASSDWTETNTEAFF.

The rearrangement uses TRBV18 and TRBJ1-2; 7 bases map to TRBD1. The V gene end was trimmed by 5 bases and the J gene end by 2 bases; junction bases not matched to a gene: 5. CDR1 and CDR2 from the germline V gene are KGHSH and LQKENI. This CDR3 spans 14 amino acids. In DNA form, the CDR3 reads TGTGCCAGCTCAGCGACGACAGGGAACTATGGCTACACCTTC. Translation gives CASSATTGNYGYTF. Full variable domain (remainder filled in from reference TRBV18 and TRBJ1-2): NAGVMQNPRHLVRRRGQEARLRCSPMKGHSHVYWYRQLPEEGLKFMVYLQKENIIDESGMPKERFSAEFPKEGPSILRIQQVVRGDSAAYFCASSATTGNYGYTFGSGTRLTVV.

This clone has a single count. The chain links TRBV9 to TRBJ1-3; TRBD1 matches 7 bases. Germline CDR1 is SGDLS and CDR2 is YYNGEE. The V gene end was trimmed by 3 bases and the J gene end by 3 bases; junction bases not matched to a gene: 6. The CDR3 is 15 amino acids. The CDR3 here is CASSAKGAYGNTIYF. The CDR3 DNA is TGTGCCAGCAGCGCCAAGGGGGCTTATGGAAACACCATATATTTT.

The chain joins TRBV7-9 to TRBJ1-1; no clear D. The V end lost 2 bases, the J end lost 0 bases, and 4 bases lay between the germline ends. The CDR3 sequence is 13 residues long. Germline CDR1 is SEHNR and CDR2 is FQNEAQ (reference sequence). The CDR3 here is CASSLTMNTEAFF. For the CDR3, the DNA is TGTGCCAGCAGCTTAACGATGAACACTGAAGCTTTCTTT.

As to this clone: One end of the junction varies from germline; a read error may be responsible. V and J are TRBV15 and TRBJ1-2; D not resolved. Per the germline V gene, CDR1 is LNHNV and CDR2 is YYDKDF (reference sequence). The CDR3 has 12 residues. The CDR3 DNA is TGTGCCACCGGCAGAGAGAACTATGGCTACACCTTC. It specifies CATGRENYGYTF.

V and J are TRBV18 and TRBJ2-7; 11 bases are shared with TRBD1. CDR3 length: 16 amino acids. Looked up from germline, CDR1 is KGHSH and CDR2 is LQKENI. Unmatched junction bases numbered 8, after V lost 4 bases and J lost 3 bases. DNA of the CDR3: TGTGCCAGCTCACAATCTGGCGGGACAGGGGGCTACGAGCAGTACTTC. Translated: CASSQSGGTGGYEQYF. The full variable domain, completed using reference TRBV18 and TRBJ2-7, is NAGVMQNPRHLVRRRGQEARLRCSPMKGHSHVYWYRQLPEEGLKFMVYLQKENIIDESGMPKERFSAEFPKEGPSILRIQQVVRGDSAAYFCASSQSGGTGGYEQYFGPGTRLTVT.

This clone showed up just once. The chain employs TRBV2 and TRBJ1-5; 11 bases match TRBD1. The CDR3 is 14 residues long. The V gene end was trimmed by 6 bases and the J gene end by 5 bases; junction bases not matched to a gene: 3. Germline V gene sequence: CDR1 SNHLY, CDR2 FYNNEI. The CDR3 reads CASRDRGHYQPQHF. The CDR3, as DNA: TGTGCCAGCAGGGACAGGGGGCACTATCAGCCCCAGCATTTT.

The chain uses TRBV5-1 and TRBJ2-5; 7 nucleotides align to TRBD1. CDR1 SGHRS and CDR2 YFSETQ come from the germline V gene. V lost 2 bases to trimming and J lost 3 bases; unmatched junction nucleotides: 7. This CDR3 has 15 amino acids. This CDR3 is CASSFGSGTEETQYF. The CDR3 nucleotides read TGCGCCAGCAGCTTTGGCTCCGGGACAGAAGAGACCCAGTACTTC.

This clone was counted a single time. The chain employs TRBV18 and TRBJ2-5; TRBD1 is a possible D gene (6 bases). The germline V and J ends were trimmed by 3 bases and 2 bases, with 13 bases remaining between them. This CDR3 is 15 amino acids long. The germline V gene encodes CDR1 KGHSH and CDR2 LQKENI. CDR3 residues: CASSPTGIGQETQYF. Here the CDR3 DNA reads TGTGCCAGCTCACCCACAGGGATCGGGCAAGAGACCCAGTACTTC.

This chain links TRBV28 with TRBJ2-1; TRBD2 matches 12 bases. There are 15 residues in the CDR3. Germline V gene lookup returns CDR1 MDHEN and CDR2 SYDVKM. The V segment lost 3 bases and the J segment 7 bases; nucleotides outside the gene matches: 4. CDR3 sequence reads: CASSFLTSGRNEQFF. In DNA form, the CDR3 reads TGTGCCAGCAGTTTTCTAACTAGCGGGAGGAATGAGCAGTTCTTC.

V usage is TRBV28 and J usage is TRBJ2-1; possible D gene TRBD2, 5 bases. V was trimmed by 7 bases and J by 1 base, leaving 17 bases between them. This CDR3 is built from 16 residues. CDR1 and CDR2 from the germline V gene are MDHEN and SYDVKM. In DNA form, the CDR3 reads TGTGCCAGCACCGAAAACGACTGGACTTCCTACAATGAGCAGTTCTTC. This gives the protein CASTENDWTSYNEQFF.

This clone was recorded only once. This chain uses TRBV7-2 with TRBJ2-3, with a possible D match to TRBD1 (5 bases). Germline V gives CDR1 SGHTA, CDR2 FQGNSA. V was trimmed by 5 bases and J by 7 bases, leaving 16 bases between them. The CDR3 totals 14 residues. CDR3 protein: CASSRERRTHTQYF. The CDR3 coding sequence is TGTGCCAGCAGCCGCGAACGTAGGACACATACGCAGTATTTT.

As to this clone: Other DNA sequences in this sample translate to the same CDR3. This chain joins TRBV28 and TRBJ2-3, with no clear D. Germline V gene sequence: CDR1 MDHEN, CDR2 SYDVKM. V was clipped by 3 bases and J by 2 bases, with 3 bases between them. CDR3 length equals 12 residues. The CDR3 region has the DNA TGTGCCAGCAGTTTGTCCACAGATACGCAGTATTTT. Translation gives CASSLSTDTQYF.

The chain joins TRBV14 to TRBJ2-3; maybe TRBD1 (5 bases). V dropped 0 bases and J dropped 6 bases, with 13 bases sitting between them. Germline CDR1 and CDR2: SGHDN and FVKESK. The CDR3 is 15 amino acids. In DNA form, the CDR3 reads TGTGCCAGCAGCCAAGATGTAGGGGTTTGGGATACGCAGTATTTT. Translated, it gives CASSQDVGVWDTQYF.

The chain couples TRBV5-1 to TRBJ2-2; 12 nucleotides align to TRBD2. The CDR3 length is 16 residues. Germline values: CDR1 SGHRS, CDR2 YFSETQ. Trimming took 4 bases from V and 6 from J; bases not matched to a gene: 7. CDR3 sequence (DNA): TGCGCCAGCAGCGGCCTAGCGGGAGGGTTCGCCGGGGAGCTGTTTTTT. Its translation is CASSGLAGGFAGELFF.

J is TRBJ2-1 and V is TRBV7-9; 10 nucleotides line up with TRBD2. CDR3 length: 15 residues. The germline V gene encodes CDR1 SEHNR and CDR2 FQNEAQ (reference sequence). V was pared by 6 bases and J by 1 base, with 3 bases of the junction left unmatched. CDR3 DNA: TGTGCCAGCAGTTCGACTAGCGGGTCCTACAATGAGCAGTTCTTC. It specifies CASSSTSGSYNEQFF.

V usage is TRBV4-2 and J usage is TRBJ2-5; 12 bases align to TRBD1. The germline V gene encodes CDR1 LGHNA and CDR2 YNFKEQ. After removal of 4 bases from V and 5 bases from J, the junction contained 5 bases not matched to a gene. This CDR3 has 15 residues. As DNA, the CDR3 is TGTGCCAGCAGCCCCGGGACAGGGGGCGATGAGACCCAGTACTTC. Its translation is CASSPGTGGDETQYF.

V gene TRBV2 combines with J gene TRBJ2-1, with 7 bases aligning to TRBD2. The germline gives CDR1 SNHLY, CDR2 FYNNEI. The CDR3 is made up of 16 amino acids. V shed 8 bases and J 8 bases; nucleotides not matched to a gene: 18. The CDR3: CASYPSPWGGRHEQFF. CDR3 DNA sequence: TGTGCCAGCTACCCGTCCCCCTGGGGGGGACGCCATGAGCAGTTCTTC.